This is a list of T cell receptor beta chains from one sample in a study of control samples from healthy donors and cancer patients. Generated by immunoSEQ multiplex PCR, the TCRdb table keeps only in-frame clones and is missing some. This table holds about 130,000 clones, 85% to 95% found once. Sample: blood. All receptors come from a man between 25 and 39 years old in good health. The CDR3 runs from the conserved cysteine through the conserved F or W. The D gene is left open where the match is weak. Clone sizes are given selectively: once, few, many, or a class where the clone is expanded.

D gene,J gene,clone size,V gene,CDR3 DNA,CDR3 protein
TRBD2,TRBJ2-3,.,TRBV2,TGTGCCAGCAGTGACGGGACTAGCGGCACAGATACGCAGTATTTT,CASSDGTSGTDTQYF
TRBD1,TRBJ2-1,.,TRBV11-2,TGTGCCAGCAGCTTACCCGGACAGGCGAACTCCTACAATGAGCAGTTCTTC,CASSLPGQANSYNEQFF
TRBD1,TRBJ1-3,.,TRBV19,TGTGCCAGTACATGGCAGGGGGAGTCTGGAAACACCATATATTTT,CASTWQGESGNTIYF
TRBD2,TRBJ2-2,.,TRBV7-2,TGTGCCAGCAGCTTAAGTCTAGCGGGGGGGCTCGGGGAGCTGTTTTTT,CASSLSLAGGLGELFF
TRBD2,TRBJ2-3,.,TRBV29-1,TGCAGCGTTGAAGATTGGTGGACTAGCGGTAGCACAGATACGCAGTATTTT,CSVEDWWTSGSTDTQYF
TRBD2,TRBJ2-3,.,TRBV19,TGTGCCAGTAGTGTGGCTAGCGGGAACACAGATACGCAGTATTTT,CASSVASGNTDTQYF
TRBD2,TRBJ2-5,once,TRBV5-1,TGCGCCAGCAGCTTGTCTCTAGCGGGGGAAGGGGAGACCCAGTACTTC,CASSLSLAGEGETQYF
.,TRBJ2-5,.,TRBV6-5,TGTGCCAGCAGTTACTCGATTACGGGACAAGAGACCCAGTACTTC,CASSYSITGQETQYF
TRBD1,TRBJ2-3,.,TRBV5-4,TGTGCCAGCAGCGGGGGACAGGGTTTGGGCACAGATACGCAGTATTTT,CASSGGQGLGTDTQYF
.,TRBJ1-3,.,TRBV4-3,TGCGCCAGCAGACAGCAAGTTTTCTCTGGAAACACCATATATTTT,CASRQQVFSGNTIYF
TRBD1,TRBJ1-5,.,TRBV9,TGTGCCAGCAGCTTCGGACAGGGGAGCAATCAGCCCCAGCATTTT,CASSFGQGSNQPQHF